The 9 T cell receptor beta chains below come from one sample, sequenced in a study of beta chain features in type 1 diabetes. For these TCRs, the target antigens are not known. The whole isolated RNA underwent reverse transcription, so sequencing captured expressed TCRB transcripts. The data were produced by immunoSEQ multiplex PCR, yet TCRdb's version contains in-frame clones alone and is incomplete. The sample gives hundreds of thousands of clones, over 11% of which show up once; 0.03% to 0.045% is in the top ten. Study-level results: Across all four CD4+ subsets, people with type 1 diabetes showed modestly shorter TCRB CDR3s.

Sequenced: naive CD4+ T cells from blood. These receptors were taken from a man aged 18 to 35 with type 1 diabetes.

The rearrangement links TRBV2 to TRBJ2-7; D possibly uses TRBD1 or TRBD2 (5 bases each). Germline CDR1 reads SNHLY; CDR2 reads FYNNEI. Trimming shortened V by 6 bases and J by 2 bases, and 14 bases separated the two germline ends. This CDR3 comprises 14 residues. CDR3 DNA sequence: TGTGCCAGCAGACCAGCCGGGGCTACCTACGAGCAGTACTTC. Translated, it gives CASRPAGATYEQYF.

The V gene is TRBV5-1, the J gene TRBJ1-2; tentatively, D is TRBD1 (6 bases). The CDR3 has 15 amino acids. CDR1 and CDR2 from the germline V gene are SGHRS and YFSETQ. Trimming removed 4 bases from V and 3 bases from J, with 16 bases in between. DNA for the CDR3: TGCGCCAGCAGCCCAGGGGACGCTTCAGACTATGGCTACACCTTC. It specifies CASSPGDASDYGYTF.

The rearrangement uses TRBV2 and TRBJ1-5; 9 positions agree with TRBD1. The J segment lost 0 bases and the V segment lost 5 bases, leaving 17 bases of the junction unmatched. CDR1 SNHLY and CDR2 FYNNEI come from the germline V gene. The CDR3 sequence is 20 residues long. The CDR3 here is CASSRPSMDRGKGSNQPQHF. CDR3 nucleotides: TGTGCCAGCAGTCGACCTTCGATGGACAGGGGAAAGGGTAGCAATCAGCCCCAGCATTTT.

CDR3 sequence (DNA): TGTGCCAGCAGCTACCGGACTAGCGGGGGCTACAATGAGCAGTTCTTC. Its protein is CASSYRTSGGYNEQFF. J is TRBJ2-1 and V is TRBV7-9; TRBD2 aligns across 13 bases. This CDR3 spans 16 amino acids. V lost 4 bases to trimming and J lost 3 bases; unmatched junction nucleotides: 3. Germline V gene sequence: CDR1 SEHNR, CDR2 FQNEAQ (reference sequence).

This clone has more than one count but fewer than ten. V and J are TRBV6-1 and TRBJ2-3, with D perhaps matching TRBD1 (5 bases). This CDR3 is built from 13 residues. Germline CDR1 is MNHNS and CDR2 is SASEGT. V lost 5 bases to trimming and J lost 2 bases, with 8 bases between them. The DNA of the CDR3 is TGTGCCAGCAGTACGGACACCACAGATACGCAGTATTTT. It is translated as CASSTDTTDTQYF.

This clone was counted a few times. The chain is built from TRBV7-9 and TRBJ1-1; tentative D call: TRBD1 (5 bases). CDR1 is SEHNR and CDR2 is FQNEAQ in the germline V gene (reference sequence). The CDR3 runs to 14 residues. Trimming removed 4 bases at V and 7 bases at J, with 16 bases between. The CDR3 loop is CASSSLRGLNEAFF. The CDR3 DNA is TGTGCCAGCAGCTCGCTAAGGGGATTAAATGAAGCTTTCTTT.

In the case of this clone: The sample holds other DNA sequences that translate to the same CDR3. V usage is TRBV9 and J usage is TRBJ2-5, with D tentatively TRBD1 or TRBD2 (5 bases each). Germline V CDR1 and CDR2: SGDLS, YYNGEE. V was pared by 0 bases and J by 3 bases, with 9 bases between. The CDR3 length is 14 residues. Here the CDR3 DNA reads TGTGCCAGCAGCGTAGGAGGGGCTGAAGAGACCCAGTACTTC. Its protein product is CASSVGGAEETQYF. Based on the CDR3 plus reference TRBV9 and TRBJ2-5, the full variable domain is DSGVTQTPKHLITATGQRVTLRCSPRSGDLSVYWYQQSLDQGLQFLIQYYNGEERAKGNILERFSAQQFPDLHSELNLSSLELGDSALYFCASSVGGAEETQYFGPGTRLLVL.

The V and J genes are TRBV11-3 and TRBJ2-7; D gene unclear. This CDR3 comprises 12 residues. V lost 1 base, J lost 3 bases, and 4 bases lay in between. Germline CDR1 and CDR2: SGHNT and YENEEA. CDR3 in DNA: TGTGCCAGCAGCTTAGCCGGCTACGAGCAGTACTTC. It translates to CASSLAGYEQYF.

CDR3 nucleotides: TGTGCCATCAGTGCCGGGACCCTCACAGATACGCAGTATTTT. Translated: CAISAGTLTDTQYF. This chain uses TRBV10-3 with TRBJ2-3; D possibly uses TRBD1 or TRBD2 (5 bases each). Trimming left V 4 bases short and J 2 bases short, with 10 bases between. The CDR3 has 14 amino acids. Germline V gene data show CDR1 as ENHRY and CDR2 as SYGVKD.